The source of this T cell receptor beta chain is a study of T cell changes during pregnancy in multiple sclerosis (dated by TCRdb to the late 2010s). Regarding the research as a whole: The study looked at changes in the T cell repertoire across pregnancy in women with multiple sclerosis.

The CDR1 and CDR2 encoded by the germline V gene are SQVTM and ANQGSEA. Trimmed from V: 7 bases; trimmed from J: 4 bases; junction bases lacking a gene match: 5. The CDR3 goes from the cysteine to the phenylalanine over 13 residues. The CDR3 DNA has 39 bases and is translated from base 1. Comment on this clone: This clone's antigen is unknown. No much larger clone is present one base from it, and per-base qualities are unavailable.

The library came from the immunoSEQ multiplex PCR assay. TCRdb limited this immuneACCESS table to in-frame rearrangements with V and J called. A share of clones is missing; checked studies link under half to unresolved V genes, and the rest is unexplained. Here the sample has tens of thousands of clones; about 94% occur a single time. The ten largest clones take up roughly 0.14% of the sample. The material sequenced was CD4+ T cells from peripheral blood mononuclear cells, taken after pregnancy. This receptor was identified in a female donor with multiple sclerosis, enrolled in a pregnancy study. The V gene is TRBV29-1 and the J gene is TRBJ2-3; a stretch of 10 junction bases matches TRBD1. The CDR3 protein is CSGGQGFPDTQYF. The DNA is TGCAGCGGGGGACAGGGGTTTCCAGATACGCAGTATTTT.